The sequence of this T cell receptor beta chain was determined in a study of blood T cells in healthy people across ages. Overall study results and limits: Estimates drawn from one million T cells were deemed to understate diversity. Higher diversity, along with more naive CD4+ cells, distinguished long-lived donors from aged donors.

Then a second PCR, running about 6 to 12 cycles, was carried out with a sample-barcoded 5' primer and a J-beta primer mix. Every molecule of cDNA carried a tag from a template-switch adaptor with 12 random nucleotides. TCRdb analysed the 5' RACE reads with MiXCR anew, one entry per CDR3 protein. The sample records 780,000 or so distinct CDR3 sequences, roughly three fifths being singletons. This clonotype was counted once. The target antigen is unknown. This receptor was identified in a man aged 40-55 years in good health. The source material was blood.

The CDR3 here is CASSPGTGLPETQYF. CDR3 sequence (DNA): TGTGCCAGCAGTCCCGGGACAGGGTTGCCAGAGACCCAGTACTTC. This rearrangement joins TRBV6-1 to TRBJ2-5; the match to TRBD1 covers 9 bases. CDR3 length: 15 residues. Trimming cost V 5 bases and J 4 bases; bases outside gene matches: 8. Germline CDR1 and CDR2: MNHNS and SASEGT.